The 22 T cell receptor beta chains reported below all come from one sample, sequenced in a study of spatial heterogeneity in lung cancer. Time point noted: blood at routine non-recurrence follow-up after resection. Whole RNA from tumor, nontumor lung or frozen PBMC was sequenced unsorted. TCRdb called the 5' RACE reads again in MiXCR, with one record for every CDR3 protein. Seen here are about 26,000 distinct CDR3 sequences, around 5.9% observed once, and the top ten hold roughly a fifth. The sequenced sample was PBMCs, obtained at follow-up. The receptor set was obtained from a male donor with early-stage non-small cell lung cancer.

This clonotype was counted at least ten times. The chain uses TRBV9 and TRBJ2-1, with 9 nucleotides matching TRBD2. The germline V gene has CDR1 SGDLS and CDR2 YYNGEE. The CDR3 is 18 amino acids. The V gene end was trimmed by 3 bases and the J gene end by 2 bases; junction bases not matched to a gene: 12. The CDR3 is CASSDPPPSGVAYNEQFF. The CDR3 nucleotides are TGTGCCAGCAGCGATCCCCCTCCTAGCGGGGTTGCCTACAATGAGCAGTTCTTC. Complete variable domain (other parts from reference TRBV9 and TRBJ2-1): DSGVTQTPKHLITATGQRVTLRCSPRSGDLSVYWYQQSLDQGLQFLIQYYNGEERAKGNILERFSAQQFPDLHSELNLSSLELGDSALYFCASSDPPPSGVAYNEQFFGPGTRLTVL.

This clonotype was seen once. This clone may be a read error of a much larger clone one base away. The chain combines TRBV7-2 with TRBJ2-2; D gene uncertain. The CDR3 has 14 amino acids. The germline V gene has CDR1 SGHTA and CDR2 FQGNSA. CDR3 loop: CASSLDRSTVELFF. In DNA form, the CDR3 reads TGTGCCAGCAGCTTAGACAGATCCACCGTGGAGCTGTTTTTT.

The V gene is TRBV7-9, the J gene TRBJ2-5, with TRBD2 matching over 11 bases. Germline V gene lookup returns CDR1 SEHNR and CDR2 FQNEAQ (reference sequence). V shed 5 bases and J 5 bases; nucleotides not matched to a gene: 10. This CDR3 has 16 amino acids. The DNA of the CDR3 is TGTGCCAGCAGCGTCCTTAGCGGGAGGGCCCGGGAGACCCAGTACTTC. Translating it yields CASSVLSGRARETQYF.

In its sample, this clonotype was seen many times. This chain links TRBV6-2 or TRBV6-3 with TRBJ1-1; 9 bases are a match to TRBD1. The CDR3 is made up of 14 amino acids. CDR1 and CDR2 from the germline V gene are MNHEY and SVGEGT. Trimming took 6 bases from V and 3 from J; bases not matched to a gene: 5. This chain's CDR3 is CASSQQGAHTEAFF. Here the CDR3 DNA reads TGTGCCAGCAGCCAACAGGGGGCTCACACTGAAGCTTTCTTT.

Of note for this clonotype: A clone one base away is much larger, so this may be a read error. The V and J genes are TRBV5-5 and TRBJ1-4; D is ambiguous. This CDR3 comprises 13 residues. The V gene's germline CDR1 is SGHKS and CDR2 YYEKEE (reference sequence). The CDR3 loop is CASSLGGNEKLLF. The DNA of the CDR3 is TGTGCCAGCAGCTTGGGCGGTAATGAAAAACTGCTTTTT.

This clonotype was seen many times. This chain joins TRBV12-3 or TRBV12-4 and TRBJ1-1; D is ambiguous. Trimming removed 7 bases at V and 3 bases at J, with 12 bases between. The CDR3 covers 13 residues. CDR3 nucleotides: TGTGCCAGCAAAGCCCGCGAGGACACTGAAGCTTTCTTT. Amino acid sequence: CASKAREDTEAFF.

This clonotype was recorded at least ten times. The chain employs TRBV30 and TRBJ1-2; D may be TRBD1 (6 bases). CDR3 length: 11 residues. V was clipped by 5 bases and J by 2 bases, with 6 bases between them. Per the germline V gene, CDR1 is GTSNPN and CDR2 is SVGIG (reference sequence). The CDR3: CAWGTNYGYTF. For the CDR3, the DNA is TGTGCCTGGGGGACAAACTATGGCTACACCTTC.

Many counts were recorded for this clonotype. This sequence joins TRBV10-3 and TRBJ2-1, with a tentative D call TRBD1 (5 bases). The V end was cut by 7 bases, the J end by 5 bases, with 12 bases between. Per the germline V gene, CDR1 is ENHRY and CDR2 is SYGVKD. This CDR3 region has 13 residues. The CDR3 sequence: CAITPGYDNEQFF. As DNA, the CDR3 is TGTGCCATCACCCCAGGGTATGACAATGAGCAGTTCTTC.

This clonotype was observed a handful of times. The V and J genes are TRBV14 and TRBJ1-1; D is undetermined. This CDR3 comprises 13 residues. CDR1 and CDR2 (germline): SGHDN, FVKESK. Between the trimmed V and J ends, which lost 6 bases and 2 bases, there was a span of 10 bases. In nucleotides, the CDR3 is TGTGCCAGCAGTCGACTTTTAAACACTGAAGCTTTCTTT. Protein product: CASSRLLNTEAFF.

This clonotype was counted at least ten times. The rearrangement uses TRBV19 and TRBJ1-2; 10 nucleotides agree with TRBD1. The CDR3 has 16 residues. V lost 5 bases, J lost 4 bases, and 10 bases stayed unmatched. The germline V gene has CDR1 LNHDA and CDR2 SQIVND (reference sequence). CDR3 coding DNA: TGTGCCAGTAGTGTTGACGGGGGACAGGGGACCTATGGCTACACCTTC. The encoded protein is CASSVDGGQGTYGYTF.

Only a few counts were recorded for this clonotype. A single base separates this from a much larger clone, so it may be a read error. J is TRBJ2-5 and V is TRBV7-9; perhaps D is TRBD1 or TRBD2 (5 bases each). Germline CDR1 and CDR2: SEHNR and FQNEAQ (reference sequence). This CDR3 contains 13 residues. V was pared by 5 bases and J by 9 bases, with 16 bases between. In nucleotides, the CDR3 is TGTGCCAGCAGCCCCTTCGGGGACGGGGCCCAGTACTTC. Residues: CASSPFGDGAQYF.

This clonotype has at least ten counts. The rearrangement uses TRBV5-4 and TRBJ2-2; D uncertain. Trimming pared 5 bases from V and 1 base from J, leaving 9 bases between. The CDR3 length is 14 residues. CDR1 is SGHNT and CDR2 is YYREEE in the germline V gene (reference sequence). CDR3 sequence: CASRSSGNTGELFF. In DNA form, the CDR3 reads TGTGCCAGCAGGTCGTCAGGGAACACCGGGGAGCTGTTTTTT.

At least ten counts were recorded for this clonotype. The chain uses TRBV6-2 or TRBV6-3 and TRBJ1-1, with no clear D. The germline V gene has CDR1 MNHEY and CDR2 SVGEGT. V was clipped by 2 bases and J by 1 base, with 5 bases between them. The CDR3 contains 13 residues. The CDR3 DNA is TGTGCCAGCAGTTACGATGGGAACACTGAAGCTTTCTTT. Translation: CASSYDGNTEAFF.

The genes are TRBV4-2 and TRBJ2-5; TRBD2 matches at 7 bases. Germline trimming cut 1 base from V and 7 bases from J; bases unmatched to any gene: 9. The CDR3 has 15 amino acids. Germline V gene lookup returns CDR1 LGHNA and CDR2 YNFKEQ. The CDR3 protein is CASSQGVERDVTQYF. The CDR3 region has the DNA TGTGCCAGCAGCCAAGGAGTCGAGCGGGACGTGACCCAGTACTTC.

V usage is TRBV21-1 and J usage is TRBJ2-3; the table's TRBD1 call for D was not verified on the DNA. TRBV21-1 is assigned pseudogene status. The CDR3 covers 18 residues. CDR3 DNA: TGTGCCAGCAGCAAAGCTGGAGTAACAGGGAGGCACACAGATACGCAGTATTTT. Amino acids: CASSKAGVTGRHTDTQYF.

This clonotype was counted a few times. This chain links TRBV7-9 with TRBJ2-1, with 8 positions matching TRBD1. In germline, CDR1 is SEHNR, CDR2 FQNEAQ (reference sequence). The CDR3 has 16 amino acids. The V gene end was trimmed by 0 bases and the J gene end by 6 bases; junction bases not matched to a gene: 7. CDR3 loop: CASSLADRTGSNEQFF. For the CDR3, the DNA is TGTGCCAGCAGCTTAGCGGATCGGACAGGGTCCAATGAGCAGTTCTTC. Using reference TRBV7-9 and TRBJ2-1 for the parts outside the CDR3, the full variable domain is DTGVSQNPRHKITKRGQNVTFRCDPISEHNRLYWYRQTLGQGPEFLTYFQNEAQLEKSRLLSDRFSAERPKGSFSTLEIQRTEQGDSAMYLCASSLADRTGSNEQFFGPGTRLTVL.

There are many counts of this clonotype. The chain links TRBV9 to TRBJ1-3; D possibly corresponds to TRBD1 (6 bases). The CDR3 is 16 amino acids. Per germline, CDR1 SGDLS and CDR2 YYNGEE. V was shortened by 0 bases and J by 2 bases, with 12 bases between the two germline ends. The CDR3 loop reads CASSVGQAGAGNTIYF. The CDR3 nucleotides read TGTGCCAGCAGCGTAGGACAGGCGGGCGCTGGAAACACCATATATTTT.

This clonotype has at least ten counts. The CDR3 region has the DNA TGTGCCAGCAGTCCCGGGCAGGGGGTCGAGACCCAGTACTTC. Protein sequence: CASSPGQGVETQYF. The rearrangement links TRBV7-3 to TRBJ2-5; 7 bases map to TRBD1. This CDR3 has 14 amino acids. Losses at the gene ends were 6 bases for V and 5 bases for J; bases not matched to a gene: 9. The germline V gene encodes CDR1 SGHTA and CDR2 FQGTGA.

This clonotype occurred many times. The chain's CDR3 is CASSYSRSLGGVYEQYV. The CDR3 DNA is TGTGCCAGCAGTTACTCGCGATCCCTCGGGGGGGTCTACGAGCAGTACGTC. V usage is TRBV6-2 or TRBV6-3 and J usage is TRBJ2-7; 8 bases are shared with TRBD2. The junction had 10 bases not matched to a gene; V was cut back by 0 bases and J by 3 bases. CDR3 length equals 17 residues. CDR1 and CDR2 from the germline V gene are MNHEY and SVGEGT.

This chain connects TRBV19 to TRBJ2-7; weak D call: TRBD2 (6 bases). This CDR3 has 15 residues. Trimming cost V 2 bases and J 2 bases, with 13 bases left between them. Germline V gene data show CDR1 as LNHDA and CDR2 as SQIVND (reference sequence). CDR3 in DNA: TGTGCCAGTAGTATAAACTCACTAGCCCCCTACGAGCAGTACTTC. The encoded protein is CASSINSLAPYEQYF.

This clonotype was detected ten times or more. The CDR3 here is CSVVGGLQETQYF. The DNA for the CDR3 is TGCAGCGTTGTAGGGGGCTTGCAGGAGACCCAGTACTTC. The V and J genes are TRBV29-1 and TRBJ2-5; 7 bases are shared with TRBD1. The trim removed 4 bases at V and 5 bases at J, leaving 7 bases unmatched. The CDR3 is made up of 13 amino acids. Looked up from germline, CDR1 is SQVTM and CDR2 is ANQGSEA.

This clonotype was seen ten or more times. The rearrangement joins TRBV12-3 or TRBV12-4 to TRBJ1-3; no firm D call. The CDR3 is 14 residues long. V was pared by 5 bases and J by 0 bases, with 8 bases between. CDR3 protein: CASSLGFSGNTIYF. Here the CDR3 DNA reads TGTGCCAGCAGTCTTGGGTTCTCTGGAAACACCATATATTTT.